The 5 T cell receptor beta chains presented below share a single source sample, sequenced in a study of T cell responses to AZD1222 COVID-19 vaccine (dated by TCRdb to the early 2020s). Libraries were constructed by the immunoSEQ multiplex PCR assay. The clones in this table, taken by TCRdb from immuneACCESS, are in-frame only. Not every clone is retained; where verified, under half of the shortfall comes from an unresolved V gene, and the cause of the rest is unknown. Within this sample are fewer than 200,000 clones, with roughly 92% of them counted one time only. The ten largest clones capture approximately 1.5% of the sample. The time point tag for this specimen amounts to: baseline before first vaccination. The source was peripheral blood, collected on day 0 of AZD1222 vaccination. The receptors shown here come from an adult in good health.

The genes are TRBV9 and TRBJ2-3; perhaps D is TRBD1 or TRBD2 (7 bases each). The CDR3 sequence is 15 residues long. Germline assignment: CDR1 SGDLS and CDR2 YYNGEE. Trimming removed 1 base at V and 5 bases at J, with 14 bases between. This chain's CDR3 is CASSVQGGQGDTQYF. For the CDR3, the DNA is TGTGCCAGCAGCGTACAGGGGGGGCAGGGAGATACGCAGTATTTT.

The genes are TRBV6-5 and TRBJ1-1; possible D gene TRBD1, 5 bases. The CDR3 is made up of 14 amino acids. Germline CDR1 and CDR2: MNHEY and SVGAGI. The V end was cut by 5 bases, the J end by 5 bases, with 15 bases between. CDR3 protein: CASSRKGGETEAFF. In DNA, the CDR3 is TGTGCCAGCAGTCGAAAGGGAGGGGAGACTGAAGCTTTCTTT.

The chain links TRBV5-8 to TRBJ1-5; tentative D call: TRBD1 (5 bases). Trimming pared 4 bases from V and 9 bases from J, leaving 17 bases between. The CDR3 is made up of 14 amino acids. In germline, CDR1 is SGHTS, CDR2 YDEGEE. The CDR3, as DNA: TGTGCCAGCAGCCGACTGACAGAGCCCTCGCCCCAGCATTTT. Its protein is CASSRLTEPSPQHF.

The chain combines TRBV6-6 with TRBJ2-1, with 9 positions matching TRBD1. V trimming: 5 bases; J trimming: 0 bases; junction bases outside the gene matches: 8. Germline assignment: CDR1 MNHNY and CDR2 SVGAGI (reference sequence). The CDR3 runs to 17 residues. In DNA form, the CDR3 reads TGTGCCAGCAGTCCCGGGGACAGGGCGAGCTCCTACAATGAGCAGTTCTTC. Translating gives CASSPGDRASSYNEQFF.

A word on this clone: Within the sample, other DNA sequences also encode this same CDR3. The CDR3 reads CASRDRVNTEAFF. The CDR3 bases are TGTGCCAGCAGGGATCGGGTGAACACTGAAGCTTTCTTT. This rearrangement joins TRBV7-9 to TRBJ1-1; D is unresolved. Between the trimmed V and J ends, which lost 6 bases and 0 bases, there was a span of 8 bases. Germline values: CDR1 SEHNR, CDR2 FQNEAQ (reference sequence). This CDR3 spans 13 amino acids.